This is a list of T cell receptor beta chains from one sample in a study of low-dose radiotherapy and immunotherapy resistance in tumors. MiXCR, applied by TCRdb to the reads, yields one record per CDR3 protein. The repertoire consists of 100,000 or so distinct CDR3 sequences, with less than 25% occurring once and the leading ten covering 4.1%. The source was PBMCs, collected after low-dose radiotherapy plus immunotherapy. All receptors derive from a male donor with prostate cancer. CDR3s include the opening cysteine and the closing phenylalanine or tryptophan. The order of the fields is CDR3 protein, J gene, V gene, clone size. Part of the rows lack a size; the others show once, few, many or a class for expanded clones.

CDR3 protein: CASSSNTGELFF; J gene: TRBJ2-2; V gene: TRBV5-4; clone size: many
CDR3 protein: CATSLREDGTGGETQYF; J gene: TRBJ2-5; V gene: TRBV24-1; clone size: many
CDR3 protein: CASSYRRGPNEQFF; J gene: TRBJ2-1; V gene: TRBV6-5; clone size: many
CDR3 protein: CSVGQGSGNTIYF; J gene: TRBJ1-3; V gene: TRBV29-1; clone size: NA
CDR3 protein: CASSWEIAKNIQYF; J gene: TRBJ2-4; V gene: TRBV11-2; clone size: many
CDR3 protein: CASSSSGGSYGYTF; J gene: TRBJ1-2; V gene: TRBV5-1; clone size: NA
CDR3 protein: CASLGREDTGELFF; J gene: TRBJ2-2; V gene: TRBV2; clone size: many
CDR3 protein: CSAPGTARSTDTQYF; J gene: TRBJ2-3; V gene: TRBV20-1; clone size: many
CDR3 protein: CASSLWGSEAFF; J gene: TRBJ1-1; V gene: TRBV12-3/TRBV12-4; clone size: many
CDR3 protein: CASEKTRGNTIYF; J gene: TRBJ1-3; V gene: TRBV30; clone size: many
CDR3 protein: CASSLGVSPASYNEQFF; J gene: TRBJ2-1; V gene: TRBV27; clone size: NA
CDR3 protein: CASRLGGGGNTIYF; J gene: TRBJ1-3; V gene: TRBV6-1; clone size: few
CDR3 protein: CASSQGNRGHYEQYF; J gene: TRBJ2-7; V gene: TRBV4-1; clone size: many
CDR3 protein: CASSPGLAYTQYF; J gene: TRBJ2-3; V gene: TRBV7-2; clone size: many
CDR3 protein: CASPTGVVKNIQYF; J gene: TRBJ2-4; V gene: TRBV2; clone size: many
CDR3 protein: CASSLNLAGSGETQYF; J gene: TRBJ2-5; V gene: TRBV5-1; clone size: many
CDR3 protein: CASSRGQGRVEQFF; J gene: TRBJ2-1; V gene: TRBV6-2/TRBV6-3; clone size: many
CDR3 protein: CASSLARGGQETQYF; J gene: TRBJ2-5; V gene: TRBV11-2; clone size: many
CDR3 protein: CASSPHGTTSSYEQYF; J gene: TRBJ2-7; V gene: TRBV4-1; clone size: many
CDR3 protein: CASSPGPPYEQYF; J gene: TRBJ2-7; V gene: TRBV7-2; clone size: many
CDR3 protein: CASSRDREGTEAFF; J gene: TRBJ1-1; V gene: TRBV4-3; clone size: NA
CDR3 protein: CAIDGGTQSNTGELFF; J gene: TRBJ2-2; V gene: TRBV19; clone size: many
CDR3 protein: CAWGRDRPYGYTF; J gene: TRBJ1-2; V gene: TRBV30; clone size: many
CDR3 protein: CASSPSGARTDTQYF; J gene: TRBJ2-3; V gene: TRBV6-1; clone size: NA
CDR3 protein: CARFSGPSQETQYF; J gene: TRBJ2-5; V gene: TRBV10-1; clone size: NA
CDR3 protein: CASSPPNLGPIHF; J gene: TRBJ1-1; V gene: TRBV18; clone size: many
CDR3 protein: CASSLGTGRYEQFF; J gene: TRBJ2-1; V gene: TRBV5-4; clone size: NA
CDR3 protein: CASSVRLAGFGTDTQYF; J gene: TRBJ2-3; V gene: TRBV9; clone size: NA
CDR3 protein: CASSAGPVYEQYF; J gene: TRBJ2-7; V gene: TRBV19; clone size: many
CDR3 protein: CASTSQSVGELFF; J gene: TRBJ2-2; V gene: TRBV12-3/TRBV12-4; clone size: many
CDR3 protein: CAVGGVQAQDEQFF; J gene: TRBJ2-1; V gene: TRBV10-2; clone size: many
CDR3 protein: CSAGGGLAGDGDTQYF; J gene: TRBJ2-3; V gene: TRBV20-1; clone size: many
CDR3 protein: CASSLGGWYGYTF; J gene: TRBJ1-2; V gene: TRBV5-4; clone size: many
CDR3 protein: CASSLGAYNEQFF; J gene: TRBJ2-1; V gene: TRBV28; clone size: few
CDR3 protein: CASSSRVVPGHSGANVLTF; J gene: TRBJ2-6; V gene: TRBV6-5; clone size: many
CDR3 protein: CASSPSGRKETQYF; J gene: TRBJ2-5; V gene: TRBV18; clone size: many
CDR3 protein: CSPSGDASGGYEQFF; J gene: TRBJ2-1; V gene: TRBV20-1; clone size: many
CDR3 protein: CASRPTGVYEQYF; J gene: TRBJ2-7; V gene: TRBV7-2; clone size: many
CDR3 protein: CSVDLAGGHNEQFF; J gene: TRBJ2-1; V gene: TRBV29-1; clone size: many
CDR3 protein: CASSGRTSGGASIQYF; J gene: TRBJ2-4; V gene: TRBV2; clone size: many
CDR3 protein: CASSLLGGASNSNQPQHF; J gene: TRBJ1-5; V gene: TRBV5-6; clone size: few
CDR3 protein: CSVAGTGTYEQYF; J gene: TRBJ2-7; V gene: TRBV29-1; clone size: few
CDR3 protein: CSAPSRGGEYNEQFF; J gene: TRBJ2-1; V gene: TRBV20-1; clone size: many
CDR3 protein: CASNTGTDYGYTF; J gene: TRBJ1-2; V gene: TRBV6-1; clone size: once
CDR3 protein: CSAAQEQFF; J gene: TRBJ2-1; V gene: TRBV20-1; clone size: NA
CDR3 protein: CASSSIQASGGSNYGYTF; J gene: TRBJ1-2; V gene: TRBV6-6; clone size: many
CDR3 protein: CASSLRSGAGANVLTF; J gene: TRBJ2-6; V gene: TRBV27; clone size: few
CDR3 protein: CASSLDGGTGREQYF; J gene: TRBJ2-7; V gene: TRBV5-1; clone size: NA
CDR3 protein: CASCAGRSSYNEQFF; J gene: TRBJ2-1; V gene: TRBV7-9; clone size: NA
CDR3 protein: CSARASERGPTGELFF; J gene: TRBJ2-2; V gene: TRBV20-1; clone size: many
CDR3 protein: CASSPSDSYEQYF; J gene: TRBJ2-7; V gene: TRBV7-6; clone size: many
CDR3 protein: CASSEPRAGNTIYF; J gene: TRBJ1-3; V gene: TRBV2; clone size: many
CDR3 protein: CASSLEGGGYQPQHF; J gene: TRBJ1-5; V gene: TRBV7-9; clone size: many
CDR3 protein: CSVEDRQYSQYF; J gene: TRBJ2-4; V gene: TRBV29-1; clone size: many